Below are 5 T cell receptor beta chains sequenced from a single sample in a study of cytomegalovirus exposure and HLA in healthy donors. Amplification used 60 Vbeta primers and 13 Jbeta primers. Libraries were prepared by immunoSEQ multiplex PCR; TCRdb keeps only in-frame clonotypes and omits some of them. Of about 140,000 clones in the sample, 82% were seen once. Material: PBMCs. Receptor source: a male donor in good health and CMV-seronegative.

The V gene is TRBV5-1, the J gene TRBJ2-3; 7 nucleotides agree with TRBD2. Germline CDR1 reads SGHRS; CDR2 reads YFSETQ. V dropped 1 base and J dropped 5; count of bases not matched to a gene: 1. The CDR3 totals 13 residues. The CDR3 DNA follows: TGCGCCAGCAGCTTGATAGCGGGAGATACGCAGTATTTT. The encoded protein is CASSLIAGDTQYF.

The CDR3 DNA is TGCGCCAGCAGCTCCGGGGACACTTTCTACGAGCAGTACTTC. As protein: CASSSGDTFYEQYF. V gene TRBV5-1 combines with J gene TRBJ2-5; TRBD1 might be the D (6 bases). The tail of the sequence fits TRBJ2-7 better, so the J call may be wrong. This CDR3 is 14 amino acids long. Germline loops: CDR1 SGHRS, CDR2 YFSETQ.

This chain connects TRBV7-3 to TRBJ2-4; tentative D call: TRBD1 (6 bases). Trimming removed 2 bases at V and 7 bases at J, with 15 bases between. The CDR3 covers 15 residues. Germline CDR1 reads SGHTA; CDR2 reads FQGTGA. CDR3: CASSLSSETGNIQYF. As DNA, the CDR3 is TGTGCCAGCAGCTTATCGTCCGAAACAGGGAACATTCAGTACTTC.

The genes are TRBV12-5 and TRBJ2-7; 11 nucleotides agree with TRBD2. V was pared by 1 base and J by 0 bases, with 5 bases of the junction left unmatched. Germline lookup yields CDR1 LGHNT and CDR2 FRNRAP. The CDR3 sequence is 17 residues long. The CDR3 nucleotides are TGTGCTAGTGGTTTGGCGACGACTAGCGGGATCTCCTACGAGCAGTACTTC. Its protein product is CASGLATTSGISYEQYF.

The chain couples TRBV6-6 to TRBJ2-5; TRBD2 aligns across 8 bases. The CDR3 covers 14 residues. V was clipped by 6 bases and J by 1 base; unmatched bases: 4. Germline CDR1 is MNHNY and CDR2 is SVGAGI (reference sequence). The CDR3 bases are TGTGCCAGCAGCCAACTAGCGGTCCAAGAGACCCAGTACTTC. It is translated as CASSQLAVQETQYF.